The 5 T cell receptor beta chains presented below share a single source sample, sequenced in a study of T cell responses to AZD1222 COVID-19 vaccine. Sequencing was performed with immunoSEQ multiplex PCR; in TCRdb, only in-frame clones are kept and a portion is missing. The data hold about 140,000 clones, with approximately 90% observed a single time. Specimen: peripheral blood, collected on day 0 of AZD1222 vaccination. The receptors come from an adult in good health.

DNA of the CDR3: TGTGCCAGCAGTTGGCCTGCGGGAGGCGTCCACGAGCAGTACTTC. Protein: CASSWPAGGVHEQYF. The chain employs TRBV6-2 or TRBV6-3 and TRBJ2-7, with TRBD2 matching over 8 bases. The V gene end was trimmed by 4 bases and the J gene end by 5 bases; junction bases not matched to a gene: 10. The V gene's germline CDR1 is MNHEY and CDR2 SVGEGT. The CDR3 has 15 amino acids.

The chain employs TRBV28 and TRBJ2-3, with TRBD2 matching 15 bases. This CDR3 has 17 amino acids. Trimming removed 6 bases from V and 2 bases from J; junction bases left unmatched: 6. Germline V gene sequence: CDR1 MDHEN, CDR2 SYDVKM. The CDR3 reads CASSGLAGGPDTDTQYF. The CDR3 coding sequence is TGTGCCAGCAGCGGACTAGCGGGAGGGCCGGACACAGATACGCAGTATTTT.

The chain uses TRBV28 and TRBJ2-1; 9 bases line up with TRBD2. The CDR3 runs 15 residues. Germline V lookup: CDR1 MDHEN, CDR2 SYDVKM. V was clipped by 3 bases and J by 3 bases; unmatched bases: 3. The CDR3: CASSLGTSNYNEQFF. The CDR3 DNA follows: TGTGCCAGCAGTTTGGGGACTAGCAACTACAATGAGCAGTTCTTC.

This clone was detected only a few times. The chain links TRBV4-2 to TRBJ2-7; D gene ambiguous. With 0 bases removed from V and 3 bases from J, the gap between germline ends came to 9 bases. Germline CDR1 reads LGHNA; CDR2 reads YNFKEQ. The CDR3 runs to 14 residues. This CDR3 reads CASSQDLGSYEQYF. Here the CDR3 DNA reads TGTGCCAGCAGCCAAGATCTGGGCAGCTACGAGCAGTACTTC.

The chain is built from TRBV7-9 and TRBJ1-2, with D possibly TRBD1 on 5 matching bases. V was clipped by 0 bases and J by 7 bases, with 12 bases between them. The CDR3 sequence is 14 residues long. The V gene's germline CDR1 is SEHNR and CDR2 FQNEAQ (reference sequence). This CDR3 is CASSLAGRVSGYTF. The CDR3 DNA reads TGTGCCAGCAGCTTAGCGGGCAGGGTATCTGGCTACACCTTC.